The source of this T cell receptor beta chain is a study of spatial heterogeneity in lung cancer. Looking at the study overall: Detection consistently captured more beta-chain sequences than alpha-chain sequences. Each unique TCR and UMI combination was seen more than ten times on average in raw reads.

Every TCR cDNA molecule bore its own unique molecular identifier. TCRdb passed the 5' RACE reads through MiXCR, listing each CDR3 protein once. Among around 11,000 distinct CDR3 sequences listed, under 9.5% were seen once. Time point noted: sample taken at primary tumor resection. Whole RNA came from tumor, nontumor lung or frozen PBMC and was sequenced without being sorted. This clonotype was seen ten or more times. Antigen specificity is unknown. This beta chain is a stray read from a library made for alpha chains; its abundance is not meaningful. Germline lookup yields CDR1 MGHDK and CDR2 SYGVNS. V dropped 5 bases and J dropped 6 bases, with 10 bases sitting between them. The CDR3 has 13 residues. Study-level points and caveats: Counts that tracked tumor mutation counts were those of expanded intratumoral alpha and beta TCRs.

The specimen was lung tumor tissue, collected at surgery. This TCR was recovered from a female donor with early-stage non-small cell lung cancer. The chain couples TRBV25-1 to TRBJ2-2; D possibly corresponds to TRBD1 (6 bases). CDR3 amino acids: CASSRQEAGELFF. The CDR3 bases are TGTGCCAGCAGTCGACAGGAGGCCGGGGAGCTGTTTTTT.